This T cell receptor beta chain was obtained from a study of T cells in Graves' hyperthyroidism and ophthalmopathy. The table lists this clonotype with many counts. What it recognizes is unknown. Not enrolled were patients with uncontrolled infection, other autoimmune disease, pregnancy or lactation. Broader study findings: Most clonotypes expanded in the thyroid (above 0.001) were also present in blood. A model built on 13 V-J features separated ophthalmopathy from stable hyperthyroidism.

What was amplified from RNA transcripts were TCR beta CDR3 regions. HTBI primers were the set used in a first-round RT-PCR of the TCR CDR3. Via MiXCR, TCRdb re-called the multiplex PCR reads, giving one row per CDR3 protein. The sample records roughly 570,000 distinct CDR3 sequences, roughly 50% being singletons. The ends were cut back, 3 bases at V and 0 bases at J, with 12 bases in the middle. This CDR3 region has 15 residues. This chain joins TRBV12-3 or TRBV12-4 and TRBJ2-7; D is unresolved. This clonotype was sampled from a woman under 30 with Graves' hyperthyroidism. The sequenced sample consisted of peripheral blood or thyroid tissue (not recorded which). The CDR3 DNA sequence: TGTGCCAGCAGTTTTGACCACTCGAGCTCCTACGAGCAGTACTTC. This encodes CASSFDHSSSYEQYF.